Below are 26 T cell receptor beta chains sequenced from a single sample in a study of tissue T cells after allogeneic stem cell transplantation. Method: immunoSEQ multiplex PCR; TCRdb's copy keeps in-frame clones and lacks some. Here the sample spans about 22,000 clones, 55% to 80% being singletons. The sample taken for sequencing was spleen. These receptors all stem from a female BALB/c mouse in good health. The MHC haplotype of the strain is H2-d.

Details on this clone: Gene labels here are mouse ones. The CDR3 end is not reached by the read, which stops 1 residue before it; the germline J gene fills it in. Additional DNA sequences in this sample encode the identical CDR3. The chain combines TRBV13-2 with TRBJ2-7, with D maybe TRBD2 (6 bases). The CDR3 spans 14 residues. The ends were cut back, 1 base at V and 0 bases at J, with 8 bases in the middle. Germline CDR1 and CDR2: NNHNN and SYGAGS (reference sequence). The sequenced CDR3 bases are TGTGCCAGCGGTGATTGGGGGAGCTCCTATGAACAGTAC. Protein: CASGDWGSSYEQY. The CDR3 in its entirety is CASGDWGSSYEQYF.

Concerning this clone: Gene names refer to mouse genes. Read coverage stops 1 residue before the CDR3 terminus; the germline J gene supplies the remainder. V usage is TRBV31 and J usage is TRBJ2-3, with TRBD2 as a possible D gene (7 bases). Per germline, CDR1 GKSSPN and CDR2 SITVG. The CDR3 covers 13 residues. Trimming cost V 3 bases and J 1 base, with 8 bases left between them. The part of the CDR3 DNA that was read is TGTGCCTGGAGAGGGGGGGGTGCAGAAACGCTGTAT. Encoded protein: CAWRGGGAETLY. The CDR3 reads in full as CAWRGGGAETLYF.

As concerns this clone: The gene names given are mouse names. The read terminates 1 residue before the CDR3 end, so the remaining end is supplied by the germline J gene. J is TRBJ2-5 and V is TRBV3; no reliable D call. Trimming cost V 1 base and J 0 bases, with 5 bases left between them. The CDR3 contains 14 residues. Germline CDR1 is SNHLY and CDR2 is FYNGKV (reference sequence). Incomplete CDR3 DNA: TGTGCCAGCAGCTTAGTTGGGAACCAAGACACCCAGTAC. Amino acid sequence: CASSLVGNQDTQY. In full, the CDR3 reads CASSLVGNQDTQYF.

Concerning this clone itself: Genes and germline are mouse. Coverage ceases 1 residue before the CDR3 finishes, and the germline J gene fills in the end. The identical CDR3 is also encoded by other nucleotide sequences in the sample. This chain uses TRBV5 with TRBJ1-1; 7 bases align to TRBD1. Looked up from germline, CDR1 is LGHNA and CDR2 is YNLKQL (reference sequence). The CDR3 spans 12 residues. The V gene end was trimmed by 3 bases and the J gene end by 5 bases; junction bases not matched to a gene: 0. The covered CDR3 bases are TGTGCCAGCAGCCAGGGACAGACAGAAGTCTTC. Amino acids: CASSQGQTEVF. The complete CDR3 protein is CASSQGQTEVFF.

Details on this clone: Here the gene names and germline are mouse. The sequenced part of the CDR3 DNA is TGTGCTAGCAGTTCGGACGGATATGAACAGTAC. Amino acid sequence: CASSSDGYEQY. The entire CDR3 is CASSSDGYEQYF. The chain combines TRBV29 with TRBJ2-7, with D uncertain. The read ends 1 residue before the CDR3 terminus; that terminus is restored from the germline J gene. V lost 4 bases and J 4 bases, leaving 8 bases between the germline ends. The V gene's germline CDR1 is MSHET and CDR2 SYDVDS. The CDR3 contains 12 residues.

Worth noting for this clone: Gene names are the mouse ones. Coverage ceases 1 residue before the CDR3 finishes, and the germline J gene fills in the end. The V call is TRBV5, the J call TRBJ2-5; TRBD2 matches 14 bases. Trimming at V came to 4 bases and at J to 5 bases, leaving 5 bases not matched to a gene. Germline loops: CDR1 LGHNA, CDR2 YNLKQL (reference sequence). The CDR3 is 16 amino acids. CDR3 DNA (partial): TGTGCCAGCAGCCGGGACTGGGGGGGCGCGGGAGACACCCAGTAC. It translates to CASSRDWGGAGDTQY. The CDR3 in full is CASSRDWGGAGDTQYF.

Concerning this clone: Mouse gene names apply. The CDR3 DNA, read in part, is TGCACCTGCAGTGCAGATCTGGGGGGGAACACCGGGCAGCTCTAC. This translates into CTCSADLGGNTGQLY. The entire CDR3 protein is CTCSADLGGNTGQLYF. V gene TRBV1 combines with J gene TRBJ2-2, with 9 nucleotides matching TRBD2. The read stops 1 residue short of the end of the CDR3; the missing end is completed from the germline J gene. Unmatched junction bases numbered 1, after V lost 0 bases and J lost 2 bases. CDR3 length equals 16 residues. Germline V CDR1 and CDR2: NSQYPW, LRSPGD (reference sequence).

This clone was counted only a few times. Gene names are the mouse ones. From the germline J gene comes the end of the CDR3, since the read stops 1 residue before it. V gene TRBV13-2 combines with J gene TRBJ2-3; a possible D gene is TRBD2 (7 bases). The length of the CDR3 is 15 residues. Germline V gives CDR1 NNHNN, CDR2 SYGAGS (reference sequence). Between the trimmed V and J ends, which lost 0 bases and 6 bases, there was a span of 14 bases. The covered CDR3 bases are TGTGCCAGCGGTGATGCCGGGGGGCGCGGGGAAACGCTGTAT. Residues: CASGDAGGRGETLY. The whole CDR3 protein is CASGDAGGRGETLYF.

For this clone: The germline and genes are mouse ones. The read terminates 1 residue before the CDR3 end, so the remaining end is supplied by the germline J gene. The rearrangement joins TRBV29 to TRBJ1-4; D possibly corresponds to TRBD1 (6 bases). The CDR3 is made up of 15 amino acids. Germline CDR1 reads MSHET; CDR2 reads SYDVDS. V was pared by 1 base and J by 3 bases, with 9 bases between. Partial CDR3 DNA: TGTGCTAGCAGTTTATACAGGGAGGCCAACGAAAGATTATTT. Its translation is CASSLYREANERLF. The full CDR3 protein reads CASSLYREANERLFF. The full variable domain, rest sourced from reference TRBV29 and TRBJ1-4, is DMKVTQMPRYLIKRMGENVLLECGQDMSHETMYWYRQDPGLGLQLIYISYDVDSNSEGDIPKGYRVSRKKREHFSLILDSAKTNQTSVYFCASSLYREANERLFFGHGTKLSVL.

A word on this clone: The gene symbols are mouse symbols. The read is 1 residue too short to cover the CDR3 end, so that end is filled in from the germline J gene. Other DNA sequences of this sample code for an identical CDR3. The chain employs TRBV13-2 and TRBJ1-2; no clear D gene. CDR1 is NNHNN, CDR2 SYGAGS, per germline (reference sequence). Trimming took off 3 bases at V and 0 bases at J, with 3 bases between the two ends. This CDR3 contains 12 residues. The CDR3 bases that were read are TGTGCCAGCGGTGCCACAAACTCCGACTACACC. Its translation is CASGATNSDYT. The whole CDR3 sequence is CASGATNSDYTF.

A word on this clone: Gene names and germline match the mouse. The read gets to within 1 residue of the CDR3 end, and the germline J gene fills in the rest. The chain is built from TRBV14 and TRBJ2-5; the D gene is possibly TRBD1 (6 bases). Between the trimmed V and J ends, which lost 2 bases and 6 bases, there was a span of 10 bases. Germline CDR1 reads SGHDT; CDR2 reads FRDEAV. The CDR3 totals 13 residues. Incomplete CDR3 DNA: TGTGCCAGCAGTTTGGCGCAGGGGGACACCCAGTAC. Amino acid sequence: CASSLAQGDTQY. In full, the CDR3 is CASSLAQGDTQYF.

A word on this clone: Gene names refer to mouse genes. The DNA ends 1 residue before the CDR3 does, and the rest of the CDR3 is filled in from the germline J gene. This chain uses TRBV19 with TRBJ1-3; possibly TRBD1 for D (6 bases). Germline assignment: CDR1 FNHDT and CDR2 SITEND (reference sequence). This CDR3 has 13 residues. V was pared by 2 bases and J by 7 bases, with 10 bases between. CDR3 residues: CASSIRGRNTLYF. Partial CDR3 DNA: TGTGCCAGCAGTATCCGGGGGCGGAATACGCTCTAT. Full variable domain (remainder filled in from reference TRBV19 and TRBJ1-3): GGIITQTPKFLIGQEGQKLTLKCQQNFNHDTMYWYRQDSGKGLRLIYYSITENDLQKGDLSEGYDASREKKSSFSLTVTSAQKNEMAVFLCASSIRGRNTLYFGEGSRLIVV.

Details on this clone: Germline and genes here are mouse. The sequenced fragment ends 1 residue before the CDR3 boundary, so the rest is inferred from the germline J gene. The V and J genes are TRBV19 and TRBJ1-1, with D perhaps matching TRBD1 (5 bases). The V gene's germline CDR1 is FNHDT and CDR2 SITEND (reference sequence). The CDR3 has 12 residues. The V end lost 5 bases, the J end lost 1 base, and 6 bases lay between the germline ends. The CDR3 loop is CASRGQNTEVFF. The DNA read from the CDR3 is TGTGCCAGCAGAGGACAAAACACAGAAGTCTTC.

Comments on this clone: Germline and genes: mouse. The DNA ends 1 residue before the CDR3 does, and the rest of the CDR3 is filled in from the germline J gene. The rearrangement uses TRBV4 and TRBJ2-5, with 8 bases matching TRBD2. With V trimmed by 4 bases and J by 2 bases, 2 bases remained unmatched. CDR1 LGHDT and CDR2 YNNKQL come from the germline V gene (reference sequence). The CDR3 runs 14 residues. CDR3 loop: CASSFTGGQDTQYF. CDR3 DNA, as far as it was read: TGTGCCAGCAGCTTCACTGGGGGCCAAGACACCCAGTAC.

This clone was observed a few times. The gene symbols are mouse symbols. The read falls 1 residue short of the CDR3 end, and the missing part is taken from the germline J gene. The V gene is TRBV2, the J gene TRBJ1-3; D might be TRBD1 (6 bases). This CDR3 has 15 residues. Germline CDR1 and CDR2: LGHNA and YSYQKL. V lost 1 base and J 0 bases, leaving 7 bases between the germline ends. CDR3 sequence: CASSQGTDSGNTLYF. CDR3 DNA (partial): TGTGCCAGCAGCCAAGGGACAGATTCTGGAAATACGCTCTAT.

Remarks on this clone: Mouse gene names apply. The covered CDR3 bases are TGTGCCTGGAGTCTAAATTCAGGGGGCCGGGCTGAGCAGTTC. Translation: CAWSLNSGGRAEQF. In full, the CDR3 reads CAWSLNSGGRAEQFF. The V and J genes are TRBV31 and TRBJ2-1; 8 bases align to TRBD1. The read finishes 1 residue shy of the CDR3 end, and the germline J gene is used to complete it. CDR1 and CDR2 (germline): GKSSPN, SITVG. Losses at the gene ends were 0 bases for V and 7 bases for J; bases not matched to a gene: 8. The CDR3 has 15 residues.

As for this clone: Gene labels here are mouse ones. The read is 1 residue too short to cover the CDR3 end, so that end is filled in from the germline J gene. This sequence joins TRBV19 and TRBJ1-1, with TRBD1 as a possible D gene (5 bases). Germline CDR1 FNHDT, CDR2 SITEND (reference sequence). Trimming shortened V by 2 bases and J by 6 bases, and 5 bases separated the two germline ends. The CDR3 covers 11 residues. This CDR3 reads CASSMGPEVFF. The covered CDR3 bases are TGTGCCAGCAGTATGGGGCCAGAAGTCTTC.

In the case of this clone: Gene names refer to mouse genes. The CDR3 extends 1 residue past the end of the read, so its final part is completed from the germline J gene. The chain links TRBV5 to TRBJ1-2; no definite D call. The V gene lost 6 bases and the J gene lost 1 base, with 6 bases spanning the gap. The CDR3 sequence is 12 residues long. In germline, CDR1 is LGHNA, CDR2 YNLKQL (reference sequence). CDR3 bases read: TGTGCCAGCAGGTTTAAAAACTCCGACTACACC. This gives the protein CASRFKNSDYT. The CDR3 as a whole reads CASRFKNSDYTF.

Note on this clone: The genes and germline here are from mouse. Partial CDR3 DNA: TGTGCCAGCAGTGGAGGCGGGTCCTATGAACAGTAC. It translates to CASSGGGSYEQY. The entire CDR3 protein is CASSGGGSYEQYF. This sequence joins TRBV13-3 and TRBJ2-7; D gene uncertain. The missing CDR3 end, 1 residue past where the read stops, is filled in from the germline J gene. Trimming removed 3 bases at V and 1 base at J, with 8 bases between. There are 13 residues in the CDR3. The germline V gene encodes CDR1 NNHDY and CDR2 SYVADS.

On this clone: Any gene name here is a mouse gene name. Read coverage stops 1 residue before the CDR3 terminus; the germline J gene supplies the remainder. The chain joins TRBV1 to TRBJ1-2; 9 bases match TRBD1. V was clipped by 4 bases and J by 0 bases; unmatched bases: 0. The germline V gene has CDR1 NSQYPW and CDR2 LRSPGD (reference sequence). The CDR3 loop spans 14 amino acids. The CDR3 DNA, read in part, is TGCACCTGCAGTGGGACAGGGGCAAACTCCGACTACACC. It translates to CTCSGTGANSDYT. The whole CDR3 sequence reads CTCSGTGANSDYTF.

Comment on this clone: Gene names refer to mouse genes. The read ends 1 residue shy of where the CDR3 ends; the end is completed using the germline J gene. The chain joins TRBV1 to TRBJ2-1, with 9 bases identical to TRBD1. Germline V CDR1 and CDR2: NSQYPW, LRSPGD (reference sequence). The V gene end was trimmed by 1 base and the J gene end by 1 base; junction bases not matched to a gene: 2. The CDR3 extends over 16 amino acids. CDR3: CTCSAGGTGNYAEQFF. The CDR3 bases that were read are TGCACCTGCAGTGCAGGCGGGACAGGGAACTATGCTGAGCAGTTC.

Concerning this clone itself: Mouse names are used for the genes. The sequenced part of the CDR3 DNA is TGTGCCAGCAGAGGGACTGGGGGTTATGAACAGTAC. It codes for CASRGTGGYEQY. The complete CDR3 protein is CASRGTGGYEQYF. The rearrangement uses TRBV13-1 and TRBJ2-7; 11 positions agree with TRBD2. The CDR3 goes on 1 residue after the read ends, and that part is filled in from the germline J gene. The V gene end was trimmed by 5 bases and the J gene end by 4 bases; junction bases not matched to a gene: 2. Germline-derived CDR1 and CDR2 are NSHNY and SYGAGN. The CDR3 is 13 amino acids.

Note on this clone: At one boundary the junction diverges from the germline segment, which might be a read error. Gene names refer to mouse genes. The CDR3 bases that were read are TGTGCCAGCGGTGATGGGACAGGGGGCGTCACAGAAGTCTTC. It specifies CASGDGTGGVTEVF. From start to end, the CDR3 is CASGDGTGGVTEVFF. The chain is built from TRBV13-1 and TRBJ1-1; 12 bases match TRBD1. Read coverage stops 1 residue before the CDR3 terminus; the germline J gene supplies the remainder. Germline CDR1 and CDR2: NSHNY and SYGAGN. CDR3 size: 15 residues.

A few counts support this clone. Gene names and germline refer to mouse. With the read ending 1 residue before the CDR3 end, the germline J gene is used to fill in that end. The chain combines TRBV20 with TRBJ2-7, with 8 bases matching TRBD2. V lost 3 bases, J lost 6 bases, and 10 bases stayed unmatched. The CDR3 is 14 residues long. CDR1 and CDR2 (germline): GFQATS, STVNSAI. The CDR3: CGARGPGTGFEQYF. CDR3 DNA (partial): TGTGGTGCTAGAGGTCCCGGGACTGGTTTTGAACAGTAC.

With regard to this clone: The genes and germline here are from mouse. The read finishes 1 residue shy of the CDR3 end, and the germline J gene is used to complete it. The chain couples TRBV2 to TRBJ2-1; 9 bases are a match to TRBD1. V shed 2 bases, J shed 4 bases, and the junction held 3 bases outside the gene matches. The germline CDR1 and CDR2 sequences are LGHNA and YSYQKL. The CDR3 is 15 residues long. The CDR3 DNA, read in part, is TGTGCCAGCAGCCAACCGGGACAGGGTTATGCTGAGCAGTTC. Its protein product is CASSQPGQGYAEQF. In full, the CDR3 reads CASSQPGQGYAEQFF.

Remarks on this clone: These gene names are mouse names. Sequencing ends 1 residue short of the CDR3 end; the germline J gene provides the rest. The rearrangement joins TRBV17 to TRBJ2-3; 13 bases line up with TRBD2. Germline V gene data show CDR1 as MNHDT and CDR2 as YYDKIL. The CDR3 extends over 15 amino acids. The ends lost 6 bases at V and 6 bases at J; junction bases unmatched: 6. CDR3: CASRGLGGRGETLYF. The sequenced part of the CDR3 DNA is TGTGCTAGCAGAGGACTGGGGGGGCGCGGGGAAACGCTGTAT.